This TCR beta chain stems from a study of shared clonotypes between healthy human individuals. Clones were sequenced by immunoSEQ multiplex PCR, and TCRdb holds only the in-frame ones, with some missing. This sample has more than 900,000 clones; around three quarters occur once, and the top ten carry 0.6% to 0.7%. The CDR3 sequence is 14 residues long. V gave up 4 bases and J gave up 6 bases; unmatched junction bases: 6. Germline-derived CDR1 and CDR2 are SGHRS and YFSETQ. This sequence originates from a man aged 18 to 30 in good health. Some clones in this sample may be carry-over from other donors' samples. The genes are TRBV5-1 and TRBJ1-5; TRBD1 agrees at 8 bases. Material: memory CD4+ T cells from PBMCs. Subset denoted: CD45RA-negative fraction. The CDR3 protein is CASSEQGGSQPQHF. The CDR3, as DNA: TGCGCCAGCAGCGAACAGGGGGGGAGTCAGCCCCAGCATTTT.